The T cell receptor beta chain under discussion was sequenced for a study of tumor-infiltrating lymphocytes in localized non-small cell lung cancer. Study results and limitations: TCRbeta sequencing showed higher T cell infiltration in tumors than uninvolved lung.

TCRdb's copy holds only in-frame clones and misses some; the assay was immunoSEQ multiplex PCR. Counted here are 17,000 or so clones, around 79% occurring once; the ten biggest clones make up about 6%. The CDR3 has 15 amino acids. Per germline, CDR1 SGHRS and CDR2 YFSETQ. V shed 0 bases and J 9 bases; nucleotides not matched to a gene: 7. Turning to this clone: Its antigen is still unknown.

This sequence was found in a human donor with non-small cell lung cancer. The chain uses TRBV5-1 and TRBJ2-1; 9 positions agree with TRBD2. The sample comprised lung tumor tissue. CDR3 DNA: TGCGCCAGCAGCTTGGGCTCCGGGACTAGCTCTGAGCAGTTCTTC. This encodes CASSLGSGTSSEQFF.